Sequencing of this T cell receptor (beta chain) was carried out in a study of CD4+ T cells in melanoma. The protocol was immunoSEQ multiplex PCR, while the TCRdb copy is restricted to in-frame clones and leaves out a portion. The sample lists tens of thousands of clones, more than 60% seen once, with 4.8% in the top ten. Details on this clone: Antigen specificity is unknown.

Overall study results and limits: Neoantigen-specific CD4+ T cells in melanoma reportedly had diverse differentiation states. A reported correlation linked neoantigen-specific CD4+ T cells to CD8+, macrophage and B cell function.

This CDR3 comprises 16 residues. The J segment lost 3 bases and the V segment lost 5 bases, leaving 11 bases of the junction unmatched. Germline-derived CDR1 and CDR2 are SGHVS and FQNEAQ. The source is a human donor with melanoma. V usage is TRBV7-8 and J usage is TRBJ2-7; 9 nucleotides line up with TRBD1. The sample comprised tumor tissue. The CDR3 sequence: CASSLGAGQGVYEQYF. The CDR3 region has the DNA TGTGCCAGCAGCCTAGGGGCGGGACAGGGTGTCTACGAGCAGTACTTC.